This is a list of T cell receptor beta chains from one sample in a study of PD-1 blockade in classical Hodgkin lymphoma. The method was immunoSEQ multiplex PCR; TCRdb's version includes in-frame clones alone and lacks a portion of them. The sample shows some 50,000 clones, around 74% of them seen only once. This specimen was peripheral blood mononuclear cells (PBMCs), taken before the fourth cycle of nivolumab. These receptors originate from a human donor with classical Hodgkin lymphoma. CDR3s include the opening cysteine and the closing phenylalanine or tryptophan. The D gene is left open where the match is weak. For some rows the clone size is stated as once, few or many, or as a class when expanded; others skip it.

d_gene,j_gene,v_gene,abundance,len,CDR3aa,CDR3nt
TRBD2,TRBJ2-2,TRBV7-9,once,17,CASSSPVSGSGTGELFF,TGTGCCAGCAGCTCTCCCGTTAGCGGGAGTGGTACCGGGGAGCTGTTTTTT
TRBD1,TRBJ2-7,TRBV7-3,NA,15,CASSLMAGGSLEQYF,TGTGCCAGCAGCTTAATGGCAGGGGGCTCCCTCGAGCAGTACTTC
TRBD1,TRBJ2-7,TRBV7-2,NA,12,CASSRQGARSYF,TGTGCCAGCAGCCGACAGGGGGCGCGGTCGTACTTC
TRBD2,TRBJ2-3,TRBV5-4,few,16,CASSSGLAGTTDTQYF,TGTGCCAGCAGCTCCGGGCTAGCGGGGACCACAGATACGCAGTATTTT
TRBD1,TRBJ2-7,TRBV7-8,NA,18,CASSSSSQQGARPYEQYF,TGTGCCAGCAGCTCCTCGTCCCAACAGGGGGCTCGCCCCTACGAGCAGTACTTC
NA,TRBJ2-5,TRBV28,NA,13,CASSSGSLETQYF,TGTGCCAGCAGTAGTGGGTCCTTAGAGACCCAGTACTTC
NA,TRBJ2-1,TRBV5-4,NA,11,CASSDRNEQFF,TGTGCCAGCAGCGATAGAAATGAGCAGTTCTTC
NA,TRBJ1-5,TRBV19,NA,15,CASREILGGGQPQHF,TGTGCCAGTAGGGAGATTCTCGGGGGGGGTCAGCCCCAGCATTTT
TRBD1,TRBJ2-5,TRBV5-1,NA,14,CASRGDRVQETQYF,TGCGCCAGCAGGGGCGACAGGGTACAAGAGACCCAGTACTTC
NA,TRBJ2-6,TRBV5-1,once,16,CASTREGLSGANVLTF,TGCGCCAGCACCCGTGAGGGGCTCTCTGGGGCCAACGTCCTGACTTTC
NA,TRBJ1-4,TRBV11-3,NA,13,CASSPPDNEKLFF,TGTGCCAGCAGCCCTCCCGACAATGAAAAACTGTTTTTT
TRBD2,TRBJ2-7,TRBV13,NA,15,CASSLGREGPYEQYF,TGTGCCAGCAGCTTAGGGCGGGAGGGCCCCTACGAGCAGTACTTC
NA,TRBJ2-1,TRBV7-3,NA,14,CASSPRQTYNEQFF,TGCGCCAGCAGCCCCCGCCAGACTTACAATGAGCAGTTCTTC
TRBD2,TRBJ2-7,TRBV27,NA,15,CASSLLREGPNEQYF,TGTGCCAGCAGTTTGTTGCGGGAGGGCCCGAACGAGCAGTACTTC
TRBD1,TRBJ2-2,TRBV7-3,NA,17,CASSPNPGGANTGELFF,TGTGCCAGCAGTCCTAACCCAGGGGGCGCTAACACCGGGGAGCTGTTTTTT
NA,TRBJ2-7,TRBV9,few,15,CASSVGVATLGEQYF,TGTGCCAGCAGCGTAGGAGTCGCGACCCTGGGGGAGCAGTACTTC
TRBD2,TRBJ2-1,TRBV6-6,NA,14,CASLRLAGYNEQFF,TGTGCCAGCTTAAGACTAGCGGGGTACAATGAGCAGTTCTTC
NA,TRBJ1-5,TRBV5-6,NA,12,CASSLGVGAQHF,TGTGCCAGCAGCTTGGGGGTAGGGGCCCAGCATTTT
NA,TRBJ2-4,TRBV28,NA,14,CASTPQGAKNIQYF,TGTGCCAGCACCCCACAGGGAGCCAAAAACATTCAGTACTTC
TRBD2,TRBJ2-7,TRBV6-1,NA,18,CASSGGLAGGPLAYEQYF,TGTGCCAGCAGTGGAGGACTAGCGGGAGGGCCTTTAGCCTACGAGCAGTACTTC
NA,TRBJ2-5,TRBV6-5,few,14,CASSYSPGQETQYF,TGTGCCAGCAGTTACTCTCCAGGGCAAGAGACCCAGTACTTC
TRBD2,TRBJ2-1,TRBV7-9,NA,15,CASSTAGADYNEQFF,TGTGCCAGCAGTACGGCGGGAGCGGACTACAATGAGCAGTTCTTC
TRBD1,TRBJ2-3,TRBV2,NA,13,CASDGQGADTQYF,TGTGCCAGCGACGGACAGGGGGCAGATACGCAGTATTTT
TRBD2,TRBJ2-3,TRBV5-1,NA,14,CASSGLAGTDTQYF,TGCGCCAGCAGCGGACTAGCGGGAACAGATACGCAGTATTTT
TRBD1,TRBJ1-2,TRBV6-5,few,13,CASSTGVRGGYTF,TGTGCCAGCAGCACAGGGGTAAGAGGTGGCTACACCTTC
NA,TRBJ1-1,TRBV9,NA,14,CASSVDQGNTEAFF,TGTGCCAGCAGCGTAGATCAGGGGAACACTGAAGCTTTCTTT
NA,TRBJ1-1,TRBV4-1,NA,12,CASSQVPTKAFF,TGCGCCAGCAGCCAAGTCCCGACCAAAGCTTTCTTT
NA,TRBJ2-7,TRBV5-1,few,15,CASSPGAEGTYEQYF,TGCGCCAGCAGCCCGGGGGCGGAAGGGACCTACGAGCAGTACTTC
NA,TRBJ2-7,TRBV21-1,once,14,CASLLRTEAHEQYF,TGTGCCAGCCTCCTTCGCACGGAGGCGCACGAGCAGTACTTC
NA,TRBJ1-4,TRBV29-1,NA,14,CSVEGLDSNEKLFF,TGCAGCGTTGAAGGGCTGGACTCGAATGAAAAACTGTTTTTT
TRBD1,TRBJ2-7,TRBV7-6,medium-sized,14,CASSLQGAGYEQYF,TGTGCCAGCAGCCTACAGGGGGCCGGCTACGAGCAGTACTTC
NA,TRBJ2-1,TRBV30,few,11,CAWRDNHEQFF,TGTGCCTGGAGGGATAATCATGAGCAGTTCTTC
NA,TRBJ1-2,TRBV11-2,once,15,CASSLDYIGSYGYTF,TGTGCCAGCAGCTTAGATTACATTGGATCCTATGGCTACACCTTC
NA,TRBJ2-1,TRBV2,NA,11,CATGTYNEQFF,TGTGCCACGGGAACCTACAATGAGCAGTTCTTC
NA,TRBJ2-7,TRBV11-3,NA,17,CASSLADRSGQYYEQYF,TGTGCCAGCAGCTTAGCAGATAGGTCAGGACAATACTACGAGCAGTACTTC
TRBD1,TRBJ2-1,TRBV2,NA,15,CASSVAGGSYNEQFF,TGTGCCAGCAGTGTAGCAGGGGGCTCCTACAATGAGCAGTTCTTC
TRBD2,TRBJ2-1,TRBV10-3,NA,17,CAISESWTRSSYNEQFF,TGTGCCATCAGTGAGTCTTGGACTAGAAGCTCCTACAATGAGCAGTTCTTC
NA,TRBJ1-1,TRBV29-1,NA,12,CSVGEGDTEAFF,TGCAGCGTTGGAGAGGGGGACACTGAAGCTTTCTTT